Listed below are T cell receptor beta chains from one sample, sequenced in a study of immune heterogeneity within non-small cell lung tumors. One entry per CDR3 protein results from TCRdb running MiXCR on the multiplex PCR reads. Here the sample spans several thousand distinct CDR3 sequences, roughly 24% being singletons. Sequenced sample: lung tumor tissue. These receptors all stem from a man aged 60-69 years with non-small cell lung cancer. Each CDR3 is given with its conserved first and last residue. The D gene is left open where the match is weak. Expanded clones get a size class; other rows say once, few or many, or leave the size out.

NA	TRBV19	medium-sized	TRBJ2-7	CASSGAQSREQYF	TGTGCCAGCTCCGGGGCCCAATCTCGCGAGCAGTACTTC
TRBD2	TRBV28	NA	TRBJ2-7	CASSLAGQTPLYEQYF	TGTGCCAGCAGTCTAGCGGGCCAAACCCCCCTCTACGAGCAGTACTTC
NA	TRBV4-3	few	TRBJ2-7	CASSPGQNPRDEQYF	TGCGCCAGCAGCCCCGGACAGAACCCGAGGGACGAGCAGTACTTC
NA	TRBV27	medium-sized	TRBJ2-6	CASSFWATNSGANVLTF	TGTGCCAGCAGTTTTTGGGCAACCAATTCTGGGGCCAACGTCCTGACTTTC
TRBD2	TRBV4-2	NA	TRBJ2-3	CASSPTSGIDTQYF	TGTGCCAGCAGCCCGACTAGCGGGATTGATACGCAGTATTTT
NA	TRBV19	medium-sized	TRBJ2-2	CASSIFGRAGVVGELFF	TGTGCCAGTAGTATATTTGGGAGGGCAGGGGTTGTCGGGGAGCTGTTTTTT
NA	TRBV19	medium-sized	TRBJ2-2	CATFGAGRTGELFF	TGTGCCACCTTCGGGGCGGGGAGGACCGGGGAGCTGTTTTTT
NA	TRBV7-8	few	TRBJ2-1	CASSPTMGGSYNEQFF	TGTGCCAGCAGCCCCACTATGGGGGGCTCCTACAATGAGCAGTTCTTC
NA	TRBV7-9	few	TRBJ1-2	CASSSALEYNNYGYTF	TGTGCCAGCAGCTCAGCATTGGAGTATAATAACTATGGCTACACCTTC
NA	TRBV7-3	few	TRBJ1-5	CASSFRPAHPSNQPQHF	TGTGCCAGCAGCTTCCGGCCCGCTCATCCTAGCAATCAGCCCCAGCATTTT
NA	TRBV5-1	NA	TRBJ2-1	CASSLAWGSSYNEQFF	TGCGCCAGCAGCTTGGCCTGGGGGAGCTCCTACAATGAGCAGTTCTTC
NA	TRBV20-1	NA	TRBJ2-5	CSAIGQSQETQYF	TGCAGTGCTATTGGACAGAGTCAAGAGACCCAGTACTTC
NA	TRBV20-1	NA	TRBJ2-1	CSAPGGGSHDEQFF	TGCAGTGCGCCAGGGGGCGGGAGTCACGATGAGCAGTTCTTC
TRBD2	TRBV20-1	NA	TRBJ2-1	CRLEVLAGGEEQFF	TGCAGGCTGGAAGTACTAGCGGGAGGTGAAGAGCAGTTCTTC
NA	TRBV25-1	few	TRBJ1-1	CASRTTGLGNTEAFF	TGTGCCAGCAGGACAACGGGACTCGGGAACACTGAAGCTTTCTTT
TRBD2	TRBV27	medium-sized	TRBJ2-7	CASSLLTSGSEAYEQYF	TGTGCCAGCAGTTTGCTGACTAGCGGGAGTGAAGCGTACGAGCAGTACTTC
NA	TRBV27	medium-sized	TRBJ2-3	CASSLWQGPTSTDTQYF	TGTGCCAGCAGTTTATGGCAGGGGCCGACTAGCACAGATACGCAGTATTTT
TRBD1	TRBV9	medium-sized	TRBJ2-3	CASRKTGGWTDTQYF	TGTGCCAGCAGAAAAACAGGGGGCTGGACAGATACGCAGTATTTT
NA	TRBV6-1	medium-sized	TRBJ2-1	CASRMKGGNEQFF	TGTGCCAGCAGAATGAAAGGGGGCAATGAGCAGTTCTTC
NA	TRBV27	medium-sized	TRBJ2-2	CASSFAQGLTGELFF	TGTGCCAGCAGTTTCGCTCAGGGTCTCACCGGGGAGCTGTTTTTT
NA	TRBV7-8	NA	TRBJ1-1	CASSPLTAGRLNTEAFF	TGTGCCAGCAGCCCATTAACCGCAGGACGCCTCAACACTGAAGCTTTCTTT
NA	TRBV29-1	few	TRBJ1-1	CSAGAGMNTEAFF	TGCAGCGCCGGTGCGGGGATGAACACTGAAGCTTTCTTT
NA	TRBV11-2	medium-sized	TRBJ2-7	CASSLEGVAGAAYEQYF	TGTGCCAGCAGCTTAGAAGGTGTTGCAGGGGCGGCCTACGAGCAGTACTTC
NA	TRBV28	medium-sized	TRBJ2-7	CASSSGRVQGYF	TGTGCCAGCAGTTCCGGACGGGTCCAGGGGTACTTC
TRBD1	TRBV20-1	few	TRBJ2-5	CSGQGVTTQYF	TGCAGTGGACAGGGGGTGACGACCCAGTACTTC
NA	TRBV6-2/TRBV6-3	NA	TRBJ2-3	CASRSVDWLGVGTDTQYF	TGTGCCAGCAGGTCCGTGGACTGGCTAGGCGTGGGCACAGATACGCAGTATTTT
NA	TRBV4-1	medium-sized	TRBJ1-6	CASSQAGLGNSPLHF	TGCGCCAGCAGCCAAGCAGGACTGGGAAATTCACCCCTCCACTTT
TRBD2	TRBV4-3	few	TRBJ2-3	CASSQKSGTSGADTQYF	TGCGCCAGCAGCCAAAAAAGTGGGACTAGTGGTGCAGATACGCAGTATTTT
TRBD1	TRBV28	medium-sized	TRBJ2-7	CASSPPGQRYEQYF	TGTGCCAGCAGCCCACCGGGACAGCGCTACGAGCAGTACTTC